This T cell receptor beta chain emerged from a study of blood T cell repertoires in COVID-19. Whole-study context: PBMCs, B-cell-depleted T cells, or T cells provided the cDNA or gDNA that made up the material.

Each participant's cohort was designated according to participant-reported clinical history. This clone turned up a few times. Profiling relied on immunoSEQ multiplex PCR, and the TCRdb table lists in-frame clones only, not all of them. Seen here are hundreds of thousands of clones, 80% to 90% observed once, and the top ten hold 3% to 4.5%. The sample taken for sequencing was PBMCs or T cells enriched from blood (not recorded which). This clonotype was sampled from a woman in her thirties or forties with acute COVID-19.

DNA of the CDR3: TGTGCCAGCAGCTTTTCCGGGACAGGGCCTACCGGGGAGCTGTTTTTT. It encodes CASSFSGTGPTGELFF. The chain links TRBV7-3 to TRBJ2-2, with 9 bases aligning to TRBD1. The CDR3 is 16 residues long. Germline V lookup: CDR1 SGHTA, CDR2 FQGTGA. V lost 3 bases, J lost 5 bases, and 7 bases stayed unmatched.